These T cell receptor beta chains were read from a single sample in a study of OX40 agonist ivuxolimab in advanced cancers. Sequenced by immunoSEQ multiplex PCR; TCRdb stores in-frame clones only, minus some. The table shows 70,000 to 90,000 clones, with roughly nine tenths occurring only once. The sample consisted of CD4+ or CD8+ T cells sorted from blood, taken in a trial of the OX40 agonist ivuxolimab. These receptors all stem from an adult with an advanced solid tumor such as melanoma, head and neck, liver or kidney cancer. Each CDR3 is given with its conserved first and last residue. A D gene is named only where the DNA matches it firmly. The listing skips clone size in some rows; elsewhere it reads once, few, many or a size class.

cdr3_aa: CASSVLTDTQYF
cdr3_nt: TGTGCCAGCAGCGTGCTCACAGATACGCAGTATTTT
d_call: .
v_call: TRBV13
clone_size: .
j_call: TRBJ2-3

cdr3_aa: CASSLVWGQESGNTIYF
cdr3_nt: TGTGCCAGCAGCTTAGTCTGGGGGCAAGAGTCTGGAAACACCATATATTTT
d_call: .
v_call: TRBV7-9
clone_size: .
j_call: TRBJ1-3

cdr3_aa: CASSVEGLNPQTDTQYF
cdr3_nt: TGTGCCAGCAGCGTAGAGGGTCTCAACCCCCAAACAGATACGCAGTATTTT
d_call: .
v_call: TRBV9
clone_size: .
j_call: TRBJ2-3

cdr3_aa: CASSPQQGGNQPQHF
cdr3_nt: TGTGCCAGCAGTCCTCAACAGGGGGGCAATCAGCCCCAGCATTTT
d_call: TRBD1
v_call: TRBV6-5
clone_size: .
j_call: TRBJ1-5

cdr3_aa: CASSPFDVQETQYF
cdr3_nt: TGTGCCAGCAGCCCATTCGACGTACAAGAGACCCAGTACTTC
d_call: .
v_call: TRBV9
clone_size: once
j_call: TRBJ2-5

cdr3_aa: CASRDSGPSYNEQFF
cdr3_nt: TGTGCCAGCAGAGATAGCGGGCCTTCCTACAATGAGCAGTTCTTC
d_call: TRBD2
v_call: TRBV5-4
clone_size: .
j_call: TRBJ2-1

cdr3_aa: CASSDSLDGTYNEQFF
cdr3_nt: TGTGCCAGCAGCGATTCACTAGACGGGACGTACAATGAGCAGTTCTTC
d_call: .
v_call: TRBV9
clone_size: once
j_call: TRBJ2-1

cdr3_aa: CASSFTNLRESDGYTF
cdr3_nt: TGTGCCAGCAGTTTCACAAACCTCAGGGAGTCTGACGGCTACACCTTC
d_call: .
v_call: TRBV28
clone_size: .
j_call: TRBJ1-2

cdr3_aa: CASSQVGGTDTQYF
cdr3_nt: TGCGCCAGCAGCCAAGTTGGGGGCACAGATACGCAGTATTTT
d_call: .
v_call: TRBV4-3
clone_size: .
j_call: TRBJ2-3

cdr3_aa: CASARTYHSGNTIYF
cdr3_nt: TGTGCCAGCGCTCGGACTTACCACTCTGGAAACACCATATATTTT
d_call: .
v_call: TRBV11-2
clone_size: .
j_call: TRBJ1-3

cdr3_aa: CAWSVGADYGYTF
cdr3_nt: TGTGCCTGGAGTGTGGGGGCCGACTATGGCTACACCTTC
d_call: .
v_call: TRBV30
clone_size: .
j_call: TRBJ1-2

cdr3_aa: CASSFEGTGTDTQYF
cdr3_nt: TGCGCCAGCAGCTTCGAGGGGACAGGCACAGATACGCAGTATTTT
d_call: TRBD1
v_call: TRBV5-1
clone_size: .
j_call: TRBJ2-3

cdr3_aa: CASSIGGEGGNQPQHF
cdr3_nt: TGTGCCAGTAGTATAGGGGGGGAGGGCGGAAATCAGCCCCAGCATTTT
d_call: .
v_call: TRBV19
clone_size: .
j_call: TRBJ1-5

cdr3_aa: CASSESGWGDTQYF
cdr3_nt: TGTGCCAGCAGTGAATCGGGTTGGGGGGATACGCAGTATTTT
d_call: .
v_call: TRBV25-1
clone_size: .
j_call: TRBJ2-3

cdr3_aa: CASSLVGSGANVLTF
cdr3_nt: TGTGCCAGCAGTTTAGTGGGGTCTGGGGCCAACGTCCTGACTTTC
d_call: .
v_call: TRBV28
clone_size: .
j_call: TRBJ2-6

cdr3_aa: CASSWTGGAGELFF
cdr3_nt: TGTGCCAGCAGTTGGACAGGGGGCGCCGGGGAGCTGTTTTTT
d_call: TRBD1
v_call: TRBV27
clone_size: .
j_call: TRBJ2-2

cdr3_aa: CASSLVLQGAGGDYTF
cdr3_nt: TGTGCCAGCAGCTTAGTTCTGCAGGGGGCAGGCGGTGACTACACCTTC
d_call: TRBD1
v_call: TRBV7-2
clone_size: .
j_call: TRBJ1-2

cdr3_aa: CASSEPTGLRPFF
cdr3_nt: TGTGCCAGCAGTGAACCGACCGGATTAAGGCCTTTCTTT
d_call: .
v_call: TRBV28
clone_size: .
j_call: TRBJ1-1

cdr3_aa: CAWKLRGSLGNQPQHF
cdr3_nt: TGTGCCTGGAAGCTCCGCGGGAGCCTCGGCAATCAGCCCCAGCATTTT
d_call: .
v_call: TRBV30
clone_size: .
j_call: TRBJ1-5

cdr3_aa: CASSWFLRGEMDEQFF
cdr3_nt: TGTGCCAGCAGTTGGTTTTTGCGCGGGGAGATGGATGAGCAGTTCTTC
d_call: .
v_call: TRBV27
clone_size: .
j_call: TRBJ2-1

cdr3_aa: CASSQVELREQFF
cdr3_nt: TGCGCCAGCAGCCAAGTTGAGTTAAGGGAGCAGTTCTTC
d_call: .
v_call: TRBV4-1
clone_size: .
j_call: TRBJ2-1

cdr3_aa: CASSLTRDSYNEQFF
cdr3_nt: TGTGCCAGCAGCTTAACCAGGGACTCCTACAATGAGCAGTTCTTC
d_call: .
v_call: TRBV7-3
clone_size: .
j_call: TRBJ2-1

cdr3_aa: CASSYSQMGEKLFF
cdr3_nt: TGTGCCAGCAGTTACTCCCAGATGGGTGAAAAACTGTTTTTT
d_call: .
v_call: TRBV6-6
clone_size: .
j_call: TRBJ1-4

cdr3_aa: CASSPTDRPFYTQYF
cdr3_nt: TGTGCCAGCAGCCCAACTGACAGGCCTTTTTATACGCAGTATTTT
d_call: .
v_call: TRBV7-9
clone_size: .
j_call: TRBJ2-3

cdr3_aa: CASSQGTGIVSPLHF
cdr3_nt: TGTGCCAGCAGCCAAGGGACAGGGATTGTCTCACCCCTCCACTTT
d_call: TRBD1
v_call: TRBV4-2
clone_size: .
j_call: TRBJ1-6

cdr3_aa: CASSQVQGAFTDTQYF
cdr3_nt: TGTGCCAGCAGCCAAGTGCAGGGGGCTTTTACAGATACGCAGTATTTT
d_call: TRBD1
v_call: TRBV4-2
clone_size: .
j_call: TRBJ2-3

cdr3_aa: CSVEPGQGAGSKGYTF
cdr3_nt: TGCAGCGTTGAACCCGGACAGGGGGCGGGCTCGAAAGGCTACACCTTC
d_call: TRBD1
v_call: TRBV29-1
clone_size: .
j_call: TRBJ1-2

cdr3_aa: CASSVETSGGTYEQYF
cdr3_nt: TGCGCCAGCAGCGTCGAAACTAGCGGGGGAACCTACGAGCAGTACTTC
d_call: TRBD2
v_call: TRBV5-1
clone_size: .
j_call: TRBJ2-7

cdr3_aa: CASSLYETQYF
cdr3_nt: TGTGCCAGCAGCTTGTACGAGACCCAGTACTTC
d_call: .
v_call: TRBV5-4
clone_size: .
j_call: TRBJ2-5

cdr3_aa: CASRIGYNEQFF
cdr3_nt: TGTGCCAGCAGGATAGGCTACAATGAGCAGTTCTTC
d_call: .
v_call: TRBV13
clone_size: .
j_call: TRBJ2-1

cdr3_aa: CASSRLQGIMNTEAFF
cdr3_nt: TGTGCCAGTAGCCGACTACAGGGTATAATGAACACTGAAGCTTTCTTT
d_call: .
v_call: TRBV19
clone_size: .
j_call: TRBJ1-1

cdr3_aa: CASSPNTDTQYF
cdr3_nt: TGTGCCAGCAGCCCCAACACAGATACGCAGTATTTT
d_call: .
v_call: TRBV9
clone_size: .
j_call: TRBJ2-3

cdr3_aa: CASKDRGLSYEQYF
cdr3_nt: TGTGCCAGCAAGGACAGGGGGCTGTCCTACGAGCAGTACTTC
d_call: TRBD1
v_call: TRBV28
clone_size: .
j_call: TRBJ2-7

cdr3_aa: CAGIGRGYGYTF
cdr3_nt: TGTGCCGGCATCGGGAGGGGGTATGGCTACACCTTC
d_call: .
v_call: TRBV30
clone_size: once
j_call: TRBJ1-2

cdr3_aa: CASSYPCRGWSQPQHF
cdr3_nt: TGTGCCAGCAGTTACCCCTGCAGGGGTTGGAGTCAGCCCCAGCATTTT
d_call: .
v_call: TRBV6-5
clone_size: .
j_call: TRBJ1-5

cdr3_aa: CSAQRGWFAFF
cdr3_nt: TGCAGTGCTCAACGGGGGTGGTTCGCTTTCTTT
d_call: .
v_call: TRBV20-1
clone_size: .
j_call: TRBJ1-1

cdr3_aa: CASSLDRVTEAFF
cdr3_nt: TGTGCCAGCAGTCTCGACAGGGTCACTGAAGCTTTCTTT
d_call: TRBD1
v_call: TRBV6-6
clone_size: few
j_call: TRBJ1-1

cdr3_aa: CASSQARGPGANVLTF
cdr3_nt: TGCGCCAGCAGCCAAGCCAGGGGGCCCGGGGCCAACGTCCTGACTTTC
d_call: TRBD1
v_call: TRBV4-1
clone_size: .
j_call: TRBJ2-6

cdr3_aa: CASSLLAGGPLETQYF
cdr3_nt: TGTGCCAGCAGTTTATTGGCGGGGGGGCCTCTGGAGACCCAGTACTTC
d_call: TRBD2
v_call: TRBV27
clone_size: .
j_call: TRBJ2-5

cdr3_aa: CASSHRTGPGTDTQYF
cdr3_nt: TGTGCCAGCAGCCATAGAACAGGGCCAGGCACAGATACGCAGTATTTT
d_call: .
v_call: TRBV14
clone_size: .
j_call: TRBJ2-3

cdr3_aa: CASSDSTGGTGELFF
cdr3_nt: TGTGCCAGCAGTGACTCGACAGGGGGCACCGGGGAGCTGTTTTTT
d_call: TRBD1
v_call: TRBV6-4
clone_size: .
j_call: TRBJ2-2

cdr3_aa: CASSVARQEWTDTQYF
cdr3_nt: TGTGCCAGCAGCGTAGCCCGGCAGGAGTGGACAGATACGCAGTATTTT
d_call: .
v_call: TRBV9
clone_size: .
j_call: TRBJ2-3